The TCR beta chain described here comes from a study of blood T cell repertoires in COVID-19. In the study overall: Whether acute or convalescent, the COVID-19 samples came from the United States, Italy and Spain.

This clone was seen once. The CDR3 has 16 residues. Trimming stripped 1 base from V and 4 bases from J, with 17 bases between. CDR1 is SGHDT, CDR2 YYEEEE, per germline. Measured with immunoSEQ multiplex PCR; TCRdb has only the in-frame clones, and not every one. The sample contains about 220,000 clones, 65% to 90% of which appear only once. Seattle researchers signed up patients amid active infection and tracked them longitudinally. The source of this sequence is a woman in her 70s with COVID-19, enrolled during active disease. The material sequenced was peripheral blood. The genes are TRBV5-6 and TRBJ1-1, with a tentative D call TRBD1 (6 bases). DNA for the CDR3: TGTGCCAGCAGCTTGACACCCAGGGGTATGGGCACTGAAGCTTTCTTT. The encoded protein is CASSLTPRGMGTEAFF.